Sequencing of this T cell receptor (beta chain) was carried out in a study of T cells in Graves' hyperthyroidism and ophthalmopathy. Diagnoses rested on clinical symptoms, serum thyroxine and TRAb, thyroid ultrasound and orbital computed tomography. TCR beta CDR3 regions were amplified from RNA transcripts. Researchers ran a first-round RT-PCR on the TCR CDR3 using the HTBI primer set. TCRdb independently ran MiXCR on the multiplex PCR reads; one entry per CDR3 protein. The sample includes a few hundred thousand distinct CDR3 sequences, 14% of them seen just once. V was pared by 4 bases and J by 0 bases, with 16 bases between. The CDR3 length is 16 residues. Per the germline V gene, CDR1 is SGHKS and CDR2 is YYEKEE (reference sequence).

The sequence came from a woman in her forties with Graves' hyperthyroidism. The sequenced sample consisted of blood. The chain couples TRBV5-5 to TRBJ1-2; unclear D gene. Here the CDR3 DNA reads TGTGCCAGCAGCGAAGCGTTTTCCCCAGCTAACTATGGCTACACCTTC. Encoded protein: CASSEAFSPANYGYTF. The whole variable domain, filled in from reference TRBV5-5 and TRBJ1-2, reads DAGVTQSPTHLIKTRGQQVTLRCSPISGHKSVSWYQQVLGQGPQFIFQYYEKEERGRGNFPDRFSARQFPNYSSELNVNALLLGDSALYLCASSEAFSPANYGYTFGSGTRLTVV.